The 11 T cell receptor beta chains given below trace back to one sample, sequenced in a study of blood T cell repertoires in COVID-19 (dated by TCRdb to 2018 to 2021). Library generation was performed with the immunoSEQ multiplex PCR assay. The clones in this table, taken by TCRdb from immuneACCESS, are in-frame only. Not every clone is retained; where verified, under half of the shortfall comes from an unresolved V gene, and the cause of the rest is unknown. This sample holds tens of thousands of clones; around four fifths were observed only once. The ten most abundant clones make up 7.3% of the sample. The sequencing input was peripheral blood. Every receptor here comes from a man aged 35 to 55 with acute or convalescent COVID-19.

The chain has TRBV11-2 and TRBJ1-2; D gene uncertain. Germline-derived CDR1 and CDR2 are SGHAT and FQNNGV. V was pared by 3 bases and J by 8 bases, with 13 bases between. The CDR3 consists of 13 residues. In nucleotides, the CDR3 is TGTGCCAGCAGCTTGGAGGGAGGCTACGGCTACACCTTC. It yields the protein CASSLEGGYGYTF. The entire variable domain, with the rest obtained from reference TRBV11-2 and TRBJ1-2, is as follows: EAGVAQSPRYKIIEKRQSVAFWCNPISGHATLYWYQQILGQGPKLLIQFQNNGVVDDSQLPKDRFSAERLKGVDSTLKIQPAKLEDSAVYLCASSLEGGYGYTFGSGTRLTVV.

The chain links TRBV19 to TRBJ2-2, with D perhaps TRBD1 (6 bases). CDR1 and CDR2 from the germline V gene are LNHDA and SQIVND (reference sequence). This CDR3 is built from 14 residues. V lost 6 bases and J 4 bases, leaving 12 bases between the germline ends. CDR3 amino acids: CASRTGWSTGELFF. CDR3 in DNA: TGTGCCAGTAGGACAGGCTGGAGCACCGGGGAGCTGTTTTTT. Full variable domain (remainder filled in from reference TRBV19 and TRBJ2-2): DGGITQSPKYLFRKEGQNVTLSCEQNLNHDAMYWYRQDPGQGLRLIYYSQIVNDFQKGDIAEGYSVSREKKESFPLTVTSAQKNPTAFYLCASRTGWSTGELFFGEGSRLTVL.

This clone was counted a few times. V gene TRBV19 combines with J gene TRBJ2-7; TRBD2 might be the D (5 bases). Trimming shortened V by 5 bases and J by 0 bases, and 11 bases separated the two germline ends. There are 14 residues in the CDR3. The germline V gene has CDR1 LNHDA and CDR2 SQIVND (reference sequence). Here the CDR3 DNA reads TGTGCCAGTAGTCCAAGACTAAGCTCCTACGAGCAGTACTTC. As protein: CASSPRLSSYEQYF.

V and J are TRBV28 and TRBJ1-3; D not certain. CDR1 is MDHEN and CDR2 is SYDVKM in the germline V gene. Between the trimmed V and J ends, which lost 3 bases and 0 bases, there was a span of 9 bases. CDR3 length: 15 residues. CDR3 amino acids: CASSFNRISGNTIYF. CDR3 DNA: TGTGCCAGCAGTTTCAACAGAATCTCTGGAAACACCATATATTTT.

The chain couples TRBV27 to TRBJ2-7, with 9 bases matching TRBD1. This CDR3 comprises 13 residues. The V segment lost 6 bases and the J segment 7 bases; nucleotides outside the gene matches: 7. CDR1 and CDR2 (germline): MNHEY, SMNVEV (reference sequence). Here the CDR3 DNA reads TGTGCCAGCAGCTCCCGGGACAGGGATGAGCAGTACTTC. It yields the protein CASSSRDRDEQYF.

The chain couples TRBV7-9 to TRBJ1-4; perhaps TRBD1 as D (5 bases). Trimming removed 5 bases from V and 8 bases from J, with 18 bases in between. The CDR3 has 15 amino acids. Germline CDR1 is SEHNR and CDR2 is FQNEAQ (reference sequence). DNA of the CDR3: TGTGCCAGCAGCCCAGAGGCAGGGTTACGAGAAAAACTGTTTTTT. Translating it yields CASSPEAGLREKLFF.

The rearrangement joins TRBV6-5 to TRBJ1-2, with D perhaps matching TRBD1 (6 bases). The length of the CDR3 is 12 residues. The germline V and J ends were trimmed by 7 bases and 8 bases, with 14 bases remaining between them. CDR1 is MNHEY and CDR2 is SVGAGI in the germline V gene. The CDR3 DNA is TGTGCCAGCACAGGGGACACGGGGGGCTACACCTTC. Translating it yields CASTGDTGGYTF.

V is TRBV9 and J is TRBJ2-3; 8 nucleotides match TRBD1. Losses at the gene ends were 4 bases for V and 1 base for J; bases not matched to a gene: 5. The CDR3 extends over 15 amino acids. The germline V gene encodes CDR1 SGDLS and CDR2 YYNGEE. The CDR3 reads CASSTDRDGTDTQYF. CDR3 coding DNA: TGTGCCAGCAGCACGGACAGGGATGGCACAGATACGCAGTATTTT.

The CDR3 bases are TGTGCCATCAGCGAAAACAGGGGCCCCAATCAGCCCCAGCATTTT. It specifies CAISENRGPNQPQHF. This chain uses TRBV10-3 with TRBJ1-5; TRBD1 aligns across 7 bases. Germline CDR1 and CDR2: ENHRY and SYGVKD. V trimming: 6 bases; J trimming: 3 bases; junction bases outside the gene matches: 8. This CDR3 spans 15 amino acids.

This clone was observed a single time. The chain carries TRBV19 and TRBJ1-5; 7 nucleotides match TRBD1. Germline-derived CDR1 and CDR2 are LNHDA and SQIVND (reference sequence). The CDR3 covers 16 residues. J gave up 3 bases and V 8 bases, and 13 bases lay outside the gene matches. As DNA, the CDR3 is TGTGCCAGTCATAGGGACCCGGGACAGAACAATCAGCCCCAGCATTTT. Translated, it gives CASHRDPGQNNQPQHF.

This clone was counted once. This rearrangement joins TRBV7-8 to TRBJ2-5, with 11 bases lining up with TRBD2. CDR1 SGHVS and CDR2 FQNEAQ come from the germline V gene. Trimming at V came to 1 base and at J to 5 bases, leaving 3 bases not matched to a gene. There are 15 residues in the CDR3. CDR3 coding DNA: TGTGCCAGCAGCTTAGTAGCGGGGGGGCGTGAGACCCAGTACTTC. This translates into CASSLVAGGRETQYF.